These T cell receptor beta chains were read from a single sample in a study of blood T cell repertoires in COVID-19. Libraries were prepared by immunoSEQ multiplex PCR; TCRdb keeps only in-frame clonotypes and omits some of them. The sample records under 150,000 clones, around 81% being singletons. The sequenced material came from peripheral blood. Every receptor here comes from a woman aged 60-75 years with active or convalescent COVID-19. Each CDR3 is given with its conserved first and last residue.

v_gene	j_gene	len	CDR3aa
TRBV19	TRBJ2-3	15	CASKNGGLGTDTQYF
TRBV5-6	TRBJ2-4	17	CASTSNREGKAKNIQYF
TRBV18	TRBJ1-3	16	CASSPRTGQYGNTIYF
TRBV5-1	TRBJ2-2	13	CASSLGPSGELFF
TRBV6-5	TRBJ2-1	14	CASRDLTGAGEQFF
TRBV5-1	TRBJ1-6	15	CASSLDRGYNSPLHF
TRBV2	TRBJ1-1	12	CASARGSTEAFF
TRBV19	TRBJ2-5	14	CASSSVGSVETQYF
TRBV5-6	TRBJ2-7	13	CASSPGQSYEQYF
TRBV29-1	TRBJ1-1	10	CSVAYTEAFF
TRBV5-4	TRBJ1-6	15	CASSLSTGDNSPLHF
TRBV10-3	TRBJ1-5	15	CAISVSGESNQPQHF
TRBV19	TRBJ1-1	15	CASSTIEAPNTEAFF
TRBV10-2	TRBJ1-5	13	CASRAGSNQPQHF
TRBV5-1	TRBJ1-5	14	CASSLDGRGEAQHF
TRBV5-1	TRBJ2-2	13	CASSLGHTGELFF
TRBV19	TRBJ2-1	15	CASGPGTGDYNEQFF
TRBV9	TRBJ2-2	16	CASSVELAPDTGELFF
TRBV2	TRBJ2-3	16	CASSEGQGVLTDTQYF
TRBV25-1	TRBJ1-4	13	CASSRGGDEKLFF
TRBV28	TRBJ1-5	15	CASSSGQGKFQPQHF
TRBV6-2/TRBV6-3	TRBJ1-2	17	CASSYESQTGVDIGYTF
TRBV28	TRBJ1-2	13	CASVLGGDYGYTF
TRBV4-3	TRBJ2-1	14	CASSQGGLYNEQFF
TRBV7-3	TRBJ1-1	15	CASSTNAGADTEAFF
TRBV4-3	TRBJ1-2	14	CASSRDILPYGYTF
TRBV5-4	TRBJ1-3	15	CASSSTGQGGNTIYF
TRBV28	TRBJ2-1	15	CASSLGGGKYNEQFF
TRBV2	TRBJ2-3	15	CASSDGGRGTDTQYF
TRBV7-9	TRBJ2-5	15	CASSLRTGGMETQYF